Listed below are T cell receptor beta chains from one sample, sequenced in a study of shared clonotypes between healthy human individuals. Using immunoSEQ multiplex PCR, the repertoire was profiled, and TCRdb retains in-frame clones only, with some absent. The data show approximately 2.1 million clones, approximately 95% seen once. Sequencing was carried out using naive CD4+ T cells from PBMCs. The receptors shown here come from a man in his late teens or twenties in good health. Some clones in this sample may be carry-over from other donors' samples. CDR3s include the opening cysteine and the closing phenylalanine or tryptophan. The order of the fields is clone size, J gene, D gene, V gene, CDR3 DNA, CDR3 protein. A D gene is named only where the DNA matches it firmly. Clone size, where shown, is once, few, many, or a class for clones that have expanded.

once | TRBJ2-3 | TRBD1 | TRBV9 | TGTGCCAGCAGCGTAGAAATCTGGACAGGCGTCTCCACAGATACGCAGTATTTT | CASSVEIWTGVSTDTQYF
- | TRBJ2-5 | TRBD2 | TRBV15 | TGTGCCACCAGCAGGGGACTAGCGGGCGAAGGGGGGCCCCAGTACTTC | CATSRGLAGEGGPQYF
few | TRBJ1-1 | - | TRBV10-3 | TGTGCCATCAGTGAGCGTCTACCAGGAGTTGGCACTGAAGCTTTCTTT | CAISERLPGVGTEAFF
- | TRBJ2-4 | - | TRBV18 | TGTGCCAGCTCACCGGACCTCCTGAGCCAGGGAAACATTCAGTACTTC | CASSPDLLSQGNIQYF
- | TRBJ1-4 | - | TRBV11-1 | TGTGCCAGCAGCGAGGACAGTGAAAAACTGTTTTTT | CASSEDSEKLFF
- | TRBJ2-7 | - | TRBV6-5 | TGTGCCAGCAGTTACAGTCAGGGCCACGAGCAGTACTTC | CASSYSQGHEQYF
once | TRBJ1-3 | - | TRBV2 | TGTGCCAGCAGTGACAGGGTTCGCGCTGGAAACACCATATATTTT | CASSDRVRAGNTIYF
- | TRBJ1-2 | - | TRBV10-3 | TGTGCCATCAGTGAGGAAGTCACGGATAGGCGCTACACCTTC | CAISEEVTDRRYTF
- | TRBJ2-5 | - | TRBV9 | TGTGCCAGCAGCCCAATCCAGGGAGGAGAGACCCAGTACTTC | CASSPIQGGETQYF
- | TRBJ2-2 | - | TRBV4-1 | TGCGCCAGCAGCCAAGTTCCCTTACAGGCGAACACCGGGGAGCTGTTTTTT | CASSQVPLQANTGELFF
- | TRBJ2-6 | - | TRBV2 | TGTGCCAGCTACGAATTCTCTGGGGCCAACGTCCTGACTTTC | CASYEFSGANVLTF
- | TRBJ2-7 | - | TRBV9 | TGTGCCAGCGGGCCAGGAGATAGCTCCTACGAGCAGTACTTC | CASGPGDSSYEQYF
- | TRBJ2-3 | - | TRBV28 | TGTGCCAGCAGTTCCCTGGGGAGGCAGACAACCACAGATACGCAGTATTTT | CASSSLGRQTTTDTQYF
- | TRBJ2-3 | - | TRBV6-5 | TGTGCCAGCAGTCCTCCCGGGGCAGATACGCAGTATTTT | CASSPPGADTQYF
few | TRBJ1-1 | - | TRBV7-9 | TGTGCCAGCAGCTTAGACAGTCGGAACACTGAAGCTTTCTTT | CASSLDSRNTEAFF
- | TRBJ1-1 | - | TRBV6-5 | TGTGCCAGCAGTAAGGCGGGGGAAGCTTTCTTT | CASSKAGEAFF
- | TRBJ1-1 | - | TRBV15 | TGTGCCACCAGCAGCAACTTCCTTTTGGCTGGAGCTTTCTTT | CATSSNFLLAGAFF
- | TRBJ1-1 | - | TRBV10-3 | TGTGCCATCAGTGATATGCCCAGGAGCACTGAAGCTTTCTTT | CAISDMPRSTEAFF
- | TRBJ2-1 | TRBD2 | TRBV6-4 | TGTGCCAGCAGTGACAGGGGACTAGCGGGAGTCAATGAGCAGTTCTTC | CASSDRGLAGVNEQFF
- | TRBJ2-7 | - | TRBV4-3 | TGCGCCAGCAGCCAAGAGGGCAGGGGACCCCTACCGCAGTACTTC | CASSQEGRGPLPQYF
- | TRBJ2-5 | - | TRBV29-1 | TGCAGCGTTGCGTTAGGCGGGATCACCTCTTTAGGGACCCAGTACTTC | CSVALGGITSLGTQYF
- | TRBJ2-3 | - | TRBV4-2 | TGTGCCAGCAGCCCGACGAACGACCGGCCAGATACGCAGTATTTT | CASSPTNDRPDTQYF
- | TRBJ1-4 | - | TRBV6-5 | TGTGCCAGCAGTGTGCGGAGGGATGAAAAACTGTTTTTT | CASSVRRDEKLFF
- | TRBJ1-2 | - | TRBV29-1 | TGCAGCGTTGAAGACAGGAACTATGGCTACACCTTC | CSVEDRNYGYTF
- | TRBJ1-1 | - | TRBV10-3 | TGTGCCATCACCTCCCGGGACGGCACTGAAGCTTTCTTT | CAITSRDGTEAFF
- | TRBJ2-3 | - | TRBV7-2 | TGTGCCAGCAGCCCCAAGGGGGCAGATACGCAGTATTTT | CASSPKGADTQYF
few | TRBJ1-5 | - | TRBV30 | TGTGCCTGGAGTATCAGGGGTACAGGCAATCAGCCCCAGCATTTT | CAWSIRGTGNQPQHF
- | TRBJ2-1 | - | TRBV5-1 | TGCGCCAGCAGCTTGGACCCTCAGTCCGCAAATGAGCAGTTCTTC | CASSLDPQSANEQFF